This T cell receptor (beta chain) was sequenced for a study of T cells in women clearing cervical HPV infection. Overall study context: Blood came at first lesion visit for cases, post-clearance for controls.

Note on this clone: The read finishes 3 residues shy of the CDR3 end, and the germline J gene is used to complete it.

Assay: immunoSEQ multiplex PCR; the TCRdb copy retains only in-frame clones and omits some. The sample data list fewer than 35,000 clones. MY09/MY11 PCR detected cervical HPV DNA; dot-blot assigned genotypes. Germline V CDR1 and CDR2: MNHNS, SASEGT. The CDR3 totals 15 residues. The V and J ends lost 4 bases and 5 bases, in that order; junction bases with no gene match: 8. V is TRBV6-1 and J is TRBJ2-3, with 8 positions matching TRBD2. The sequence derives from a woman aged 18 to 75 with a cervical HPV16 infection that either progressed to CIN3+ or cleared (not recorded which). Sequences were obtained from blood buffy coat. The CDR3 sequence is CASSVRAGGIDTQYF. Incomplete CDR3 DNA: TGTGCCAGCAGTGTTCGGGCGGGGGGCATAGATACG.